The 10 T cell receptor beta chains below come from one sample, sequenced in a study of shared T cell receptors in the human thymus. Here immunoSEQ multiplex PCR was the method, and the copy in TCRdb shows in-frame clones only, minus some. The profile covers some 720,000 clones, with approximately 88% appearing a single time and around 0.0099% taken by the ten largest. The sample was also reused in another study, on human thymus T cells.

The sequenced sample consisted of thymocytes. The receptors shown here come from a boy less than two years old with a congenital heart defect.

As to this clone: The same CDR3 is also encoded by other DNA sequences in this sample. The rearrangement links TRBV29-1 to TRBJ2-3, with D maybe TRBD1 (6 bases). Trimming took 7 bases from V and 6 from J, leaving 11 bases between them. In germline, CDR1 is SQVTM, CDR2 ANQGSEA. The CDR3 runs to 11 residues. CDR3 in DNA: TGCAGCGCGAGACAGGCGGATACGCAGTATTTT. Its translation is CSARQADTQYF.

The gene calls are TRBV6-5 and TRBJ2-5; TRBD2 matches 13 bases. V shed 4 bases, J shed 5 bases, and the junction held 4 bases outside the gene matches. The germline V gene has CDR1 MNHEY and CDR2 SVGAGI. This CDR3 contains 15 residues. The CDR3 DNA reads TGTGCCAGCAGTTCCTCGACTAGCGGGGGGGAGACCCAGTACTTC. Its translation: CASSSSTSGGETQYF.

The chain uses TRBV7-9 and TRBJ1-3; tentative D call: TRBD1 (5 bases). Germline CDR1 reads SEHNR; CDR2 reads FQNEAQ (reference sequence). The CDR3 extends over 15 amino acids. Between the trimmed V and J ends, which lost 2 bases and 0 bases, there was a span of 8 bases. CDR3 bases: TGTGCCAGCAGCTTACAGGGCTCCTCTGGAAACACCATATATTTT. It encodes CASSLQGSSGNTIYF.

The J gene is TRBJ2-7, the V gene TRBV19; possible D gene TRBD2, 5 bases. Trimming removed 2 bases from V and 3 bases from J, with 20 bases in between. CDR3 length: 17 amino acids. Germline V gives CDR1 LNHDA, CDR2 SQIVND (reference sequence). The CDR3 DNA is TGTGCCAGTAGTATACGGATAGAGCCAGTTCGGGGCTACGAGCAGTACTTC. As protein: CASSIRIEPVRGYEQYF.

Only one count was recorded for this clone. The chain carries TRBV28 and TRBJ2-4; a weak D match, TRBD1 (5 bases). The germline V gene has CDR1 MDHEN and CDR2 SYDVKM. The CDR3 sequence is 16 residues long. Trimming cost V 8 bases and J 0 bases, with 17 bases left between them. CDR3 loop: CASSGREPLAKNIQYF. The CDR3, as DNA: TGTGCCAGCTCGGGCAGGGAACCTCTAGCCAAAAACATTCAGTACTTC.

The chain carries TRBV6-1 and TRBJ2-5; TRBD1 matches at 8 bases. V shed 5 bases and J 1 base; nucleotides not matched to a gene: 6. Per the germline V gene, CDR1 is MNHNS and CDR2 is SASEGT. This CDR3 spans 15 amino acids. CDR3 region: CASSPQGAPQETQYF. In DNA form, the CDR3 reads TGTGCCAGCAGTCCTCAGGGGGCCCCCCAAGAGACCCAGTACTTC.

This clone was observed a handful of times. The chain links TRBV30 to TRBJ1-3; 7 bases fit TRBD1. This CDR3 is built from 14 residues. The V gene's germline CDR1 is GTSNPN and CDR2 SVGIG (reference sequence). Losses at the gene ends were 4 bases for V and 4 bases for J; bases not matched to a gene: 7. The CDR3 here is CAWIHDREGNTIYF. The CDR3 DNA is TGTGCCTGGATCCACGACAGGGAGGGAAACACCATATATTTT.

The rearrangement joins TRBV27 to TRBJ2-3; 7 nucleotides align to TRBD2. CDR3 size: 16 residues. Germline values: CDR1 MNHEY, CDR2 SMNVEV (reference sequence). V shed 8 bases, J shed 2 bases, and the junction held 13 bases outside the gene matches. This chain's CDR3 is CASGGRTRRFTDTQYF. CDR3 DNA sequence: TGTGCCAGCGGAGGCCGGACTAGACGATTCACAGATACGCAGTATTTT.

V is TRBV28 and J is TRBJ2-5; weak D call: TRBD1 (5 bases). V lost 1 base to trimming and J lost 4 bases, with 13 bases between them. Germline CDR1 and CDR2: MDHEN and SYDVKM. CDR3 length: 15 residues. The CDR3 loop is CASSLYGPQGETQYF. The DNA of the CDR3 is TGTGCCAGCAGTTTATATGGACCCCAGGGAGAGACCCAGTACTTC. Looking up the rest from reference TRBV28 and TRBJ2-5 gives the full variable domain: DVKVTQSSRYLVKRTGEKVFLECVQDMDHENMFWYRQDPGLGLRLIYFSYDVKMKEKGDIPEGYSVSREKKERFSLILESASTNQTSMYLCASSLYGPQGETQYFGPGTRLLVL.

V is TRBV29-1 and J is TRBJ2-1, with 7 bases that match TRBD2. This CDR3 is 14 amino acids long. Losses at the gene ends were 7 bases for V and 0 bases for J; bases not matched to a gene: 6. Germline lookup yields CDR1 SQVTM and CDR2 ANQGSEA. The CDR3, as DNA: TGCAGCGCTGGCCTAGCGGACTCCTACAATGAGCAGTTCTTC. It codes for CSAGLADSYNEQFF.